Following are 32 T cell receptor beta chains from one sample sequenced in a study of CD8 T cells in ankylosing spondylitis. TCRdb itself ran the 5' RACE reads through MiXCR, one entry per CDR3 protein. This table has some 95,000 distinct CDR3 sequences, about 8.1% appearing once. Sequences were obtained from blood, either unsorted or a sorted T cell fraction (not recorded which). The receptor source for this set is a male donor with ankylosing spondylitis or in good health (not recorded which).

This clonotype was counted many times. The chain recombines TRBV5-1 with TRBJ2-6; D is unclear. The CDR3 loop spans 15 amino acids. Germline V gene lookup returns CDR1 SGHRS and CDR2 YFSETQ. Between the trimmed V and J ends, which lost 5 bases and 2 bases, there was a span of 11 bases. The CDR3 spells CASRTVITGANVLTF. The CDR3 DNA reads TGCGCCAGCAGGACGGTGATTACTGGGGCCAACGTCCTGACTTTC.

J is TRBJ2-3 and V is TRBV9; weak D call: TRBD1 (6 bases). CDR3 length: 13 residues. Germline V lookup: CDR1 SGDLS, CDR2 YYNGEE. The V end was cut by 4 bases, the J end by 5 bases, with 11 bases between. The DNA of the CDR3 is TGTGCCAGCAGCTCCCACAGGGAAGATACGCAGTATTTT. It codes for CASSSHREDTQYF.

This clonotype was recorded a few times. This chain joins TRBV12-3 or TRBV12-4 and TRBJ2-5; D gene unclear. The CDR3 contains 14 residues. The V end was cut by 1 base, the J end by 5 bases, with 11 bases between. CDR3 sequence reads: CASSLGRNRETQYF. The CDR3 DNA sequence: TGTGCCAGCAGTTTAGGTCGAAACCGGGAGACCCAGTACTTC.

This clonotype was counted many times. The gene calls are TRBV12-3 or TRBV12-4 and TRBJ2-1; 7 nucleotides line up with TRBD1. Trimming removed 5 bases from V and 0 bases from J; junction bases left unmatched: 4. CDR3 length equals 15 residues. CDR3 sequence (DNA): TGTGCCAGCAGTCCACAGGGGAACTCCTACAATGAGCAGTTCTTC. Translated: CASSPQGNSYNEQFF.

There are many counts of this clonotype. The chain uses TRBV13 and TRBJ1-1, with 7 bases that match TRBD1. The CDR3 is made up of 14 amino acids. Unmatched junction bases numbered 5, after V lost 3 bases and J lost 4 bases. The germline CDR1 and CDR2 sequences are PRHDT and FYEKMQ (reference sequence). In DNA, the CDR3 is TGTGCCAGCAGCTTGCAAAGACAGGGCACTGAAGCTTTCTTT. Protein product: CASSLQRQGTEAFF.

Only a few counts were recorded for this clonotype. This chain links TRBV18 with TRBJ1-1; TRBD1 aligns across 7 bases. Germline V lookup: CDR1 KGHSH, CDR2 LQKENI. Germline trimming cut 4 bases from V and 0 bases from J; bases unmatched to any gene: 5. The length of the CDR3 is 15 residues. In DNA form, the CDR3 reads TGTGCCAGCTCACGAACAGGGGCACTGAACACTGAAGCTTTCTTT. Amino acids: CASSRTGALNTEAFF.

This clonotype was observed a handful of times. This chain connects TRBV11-2 to TRBJ1-6; TRBD1 might be the D (5 bases). Trimming took off 0 bases at V and 2 bases at J, with 14 bases between the two ends. Germline V gene lookup returns CDR1 SGHAT and CDR2 FQNNGV. CDR3 length: 18 amino acids. In DNA form, the CDR3 reads TGTGCCAGCAGCTTAGAGCGGGGGGGAAGGACCTATAATTCACCCCTCCACTTT. Translated: CASSLERGGRTYNSPLHF.

This clonotype was detected many times. The chain uses TRBV27 and TRBJ1-1, with a tentative D call TRBD1 (5 bases). Trimming removed 6 bases from V and 2 bases from J, with 16 bases in between. CDR1 is MNHEY and CDR2 is SMNVEV in the germline V gene (reference sequence). The CDR3 totals 15 residues. The chain's CDR3 is CASRARPGLNTEAFF. Here the CDR3 DNA reads TGTGCCAGCAGAGCCCGTCCGGGACTAAACACTGAAGCTTTCTTT.

This clonotype was counted many times. This sequence joins TRBV20-1 and TRBJ1-2; the D is unclear. From germline, CDR1 is DFQATT and CDR2 SNEGSKA (reference sequence). The CDR3 extends over 8 amino acids. Trimming shortened V by 6 bases and J by 8 bases, and 4 bases separated the two germline ends. The CDR3 DNA follows: TGCAGTGCCGGGGGCTACACCTTC. This sequence encodes CSAGGYTF.

This clonotype was seen many times. The chain couples TRBV12-3 or TRBV12-4 to TRBJ2-7; D not resolved. The germline V and J ends were trimmed by 1 base and 4 bases, with 14 bases remaining between them. This CDR3 spans 15 amino acids. CDR3 coding DNA: TGTGCCAGCAGTTTAGGTTACAGTAGAACATACGAGCAGTACTTC. It yields the protein CASSLGYSRTYEQYF.

This clonotype came up many times. The gene calls are TRBV15 and TRBJ2-1; no firm D call. Trimming shortened V by 5 bases and J by 4 bases, and 9 bases separated the two germline ends. The CDR3 runs 13 residues. CDR1 is LNHNV and CDR2 is YYDKDF in the germline V gene (reference sequence). CDR3 sequence reads: CATSRGPYNEQFF. The CDR3 DNA follows: TGTGCCACCAGCCGAGGACCTTACAATGAGCAGTTCTTC.

The chain carries TRBV7-2 and TRBJ2-6, with a weak D call TRBD1 (5 bases). This CDR3 comprises 15 residues. Germline assignment: CDR1 SGHTA and CDR2 FQGNSA. Trimming left V 1 base short and J 8 bases short, with 12 bases between. The CDR3: CASSLGGSGTNVLTF. DNA for the CDR3: TGTGCCAGCAGCTTAGGGGGATCAGGGACCAACGTCCTGACTTTC.

This clonotype was seen many times. This chain joins TRBV5-5 and TRBJ2-5; 8 nucleotides agree with TRBD2. The CDR3 extends over 16 amino acids. From germline, CDR1 is SGHKS and CDR2 YYEKEE (reference sequence). V shed 1 base, J shed 3 bases, and the junction held 8 bases outside the gene matches. The CDR3 loop reads CASSLSATSVKETQYF. DNA of the CDR3: TGTGCCAGCAGCTTGTCTGCGACTAGCGTAAAAGAGACCCAGTACTTC.

This clonotype was observed at least ten times. The chain is built from TRBV29-1 and TRBJ2-1; a weak D match, TRBD2 (5 bases). Germline lookup yields CDR1 SQVTM and CDR2 ANQGSEA. CDR3 length: 15 residues. Trimming removed 7 bases from V and 3 bases from J, with 19 bases in between. The CDR3: CSASAGPVIYNEQFF. CDR3 DNA sequence: TGCAGCGCCTCTGCGGGCCCCGTAATCTACAATGAGCAGTTCTTC.

This clonotype came up many times. This chain uses TRBV28 with TRBJ2-3; 8 nucleotides line up with TRBD2. The ends lost 6 bases at V and 0 bases at J; junction bases unmatched: 14. There are 18 residues in the CDR3. Germline lookup yields CDR1 MDHEN and CDR2 SYDVKM. CDR3 residues: CASSTWTSRAPSTDTQYF. DNA of the CDR3: TGTGCCAGCAGCACATGGACTAGCCGGGCTCCTAGCACAGATACGCAGTATTTT.

This clonotype has ten or more counts. This chain uses TRBV27 with TRBJ2-4; the match to TRBD1 covers 10 bases. V was pared by 5 bases and J by 10 bases, with 11 bases of the junction left unmatched. CDR3 length: 15 residues. Germline CDR1 and CDR2: MNHEY and SMNVEV (reference sequence). CDR3 region: CASSIRDRGGTIQYF. In DNA form, the CDR3 reads TGTGCCAGCAGTATAAGGGACAGGGGAGGCACAATTCAGTACTTC.

The sample holds many counts of this clonotype. This chain connects TRBV13 to TRBJ2-7; 7 bases align to TRBD2. Per the germline V gene, CDR1 is PRHDT and CDR2 is FYEKMQ (reference sequence). V dropped 2 bases and J dropped 0; count of bases not matched to a gene: 4. The CDR3 consists of 15 residues. The CDR3 DNA is TGTGCCAGCAGCTTAAGCGGGGCCCTCTCCTACGAGCAGTACTTC. Its protein is CASSLSGALSYEQYF. Based on the CDR3 plus reference TRBV13 and TRBJ2-7, the full variable domain is AAGVIQSPRHLIKEKRETATLKCYPIPRHDTVYWYQQGPGQDPQFLISFYEKMQSDKGSIPDRFSAQQFSDYHSELNMSSLELGDSALYFCASSLSGALSYEQYFGPGTRLTVT.

In this sample, this clonotype turned up many times. This chain uses TRBV6-5 with TRBJ2-1, with D hard to call. This CDR3 is 12 amino acids long. V was cut by 0 bases and J by 12 bases, with 9 bases left in between. Germline V CDR1 and CDR2: MNHEY, SVGAGI. CDR3 loop: CASSYSGSGQFF. The DNA of the CDR3 is TGTGCCAGCAGTTACTCAGGGTCGGGGCAGTTCTTC.

This clonotype was seen many times. The V and J genes are TRBV4-2 and TRBJ2-5; 9 bases align to TRBD1. Germline V gene data show CDR1 as LGHNA and CDR2 as YNFKEQ. This CDR3 has 16 amino acids. J lost 1 base, V lost 0 bases, and 3 bases had no gene match. The DNA of the CDR3 is TGTGCCAGCAGCCAAGAGACAGGGGGAGTCCAAGAGACCCAGTACTTC. Its protein is CASSQETGGVQETQYF.

A few counts support this clonotype. The chain has TRBV7-2 and TRBJ2-7; no reliable D call. The germline V and J ends were trimmed by 2 bases and 6 bases, with 8 bases remaining between them. The CDR3 loop spans 12 amino acids. Germline V gene sequence: CDR1 SGHTA, CDR2 FQGNSA. The CDR3 protein is CASSLKALEQYF. CDR3 DNA sequence: TGTGCCAGCAGCTTAAAAGCGCTCGAGCAGTACTTC. Using reference TRBV7-2 and TRBJ2-7 for the parts outside the CDR3, the full variable domain is GAGVSQSPSNKVTEKGKDVELRCDPISGHTALYWYRQSLGQGLEFLIYFQGNSAPDKSGLPSDRFSAERTGGSVSTLTIQRTQQEDSAVYLCASSLKALEQYFGPGTRLTVT.

The table lists this clonotype with many counts. CDR3 sequence reads: CASSGQGNSPLHF. DNA for the CDR3: TGTGCCAGCAGTGGTCAGGGAAATTCACCCCTCCACTTT. The chain has TRBV6-6 and TRBJ1-6, with D maybe TRBD1 (5 bases). CDR3 length equals 13 residues. Germline values: CDR1 MNHNY, CDR2 SVGAGI (reference sequence). Trimming shortened V by 5 bases and J by 7 bases, and 9 bases separated the two germline ends.

This clonotype was seen a few times. The chain's CDR3 is CASRGPFTSSPLHF. In nucleotides, the CDR3 is TGTGCCAGCAGGGGACCGTTCACCTCTTCACCCCTCCACTTT. This chain connects TRBV28 to TRBJ1-6; possibly TRBD1 for D (5 bases). CDR1 is MDHEN and CDR2 is SYDVKM in the germline V gene. Trimming pared 6 bases from V and 9 bases from J, leaving 15 bases between. The CDR3 is 14 amino acids.

This clonotype was seen repeatedly, ten times or more. This chain connects TRBV5-6 to TRBJ2-1; 10 bases line up with TRBD1. CDR1 and CDR2 from the germline V gene are SGHDT and YYEEEE. J was trimmed by 2 bases and V by 4 bases; bases with no gene match: 6. The CDR3 spans 16 residues. CDR3 DNA: TGTGCCAGCAGCGCCGGGACAGGGGATCCCTACAATGAGCAGTTCTTC. Its translation is CASSAGTGDPYNEQFF.

This clonotype appeared a few times. The chain joins TRBV7-2 to TRBJ2-7, with 8 positions matching TRBD2. Germline CDR1 and CDR2: SGHTA and FQGNSA. This CDR3 spans 16 amino acids. The trim removed 7 bases at V and 5 bases at J, leaving 16 bases unmatched. In DNA form, the CDR3 reads TGTGCCAGCAACACCGTGGGGACCGGGGGGGCGCACGAGCAGTACTTC. Amino acids: CASNTVGTGGAHEQYF.

Ten or more counts support this clonotype. The gene calls are TRBV5-1 and TRBJ2-1, with D unclear. The CDR3 consists of 13 residues. Between the trimmed V and J ends, which lost 0 bases and 5 bases, there was a span of 6 bases. CDR1 is SGHRS, CDR2 YFSETQ, per germline. Here the CDR3 reads CASSLAPDNEQFF. The CDR3 nucleotides are TGCGCCAGCAGCTTGGCCCCTGACAATGAGCAGTTCTTC.

This clonotype was seen at least ten times. This chain joins TRBV21-1 and TRBJ2-1. TRBV21-1 is a listed pseudogene. The CDR3 is made up of 12 amino acids. CDR3 in DNA: TGTGCCAGCAGCAAGACCCACAATGAGCAGTTCTTC. This sequence encodes CASSKTHNEQFF.

This clonotype occurred many times. The chain joins TRBV15 to TRBJ2-4; unclear D gene. Trimming removed 0 bases at V and 10 bases at J, with 10 bases between. CDR3 size: 13 residues. CDR1 is LNHNV, CDR2 YYDKDF, per germline (reference sequence). CDR3 nucleotide sequence: TGTGCCACCAGCAGAGATCCGGAGCAAATTCAGTACTTC. This encodes CATSRDPEQIQYF. The entire variable domain, with the rest obtained from reference TRBV15 and TRBJ2-4, is as follows: DAMVIQNPRYQVTQFGKPVTLSCSQTLNHNVMYWYQQKSSQAPKLLFHYYDKDFNNEADTPDNFQSRRPNTSFCFLDIRSPGLGDTAMYLCATSRDPEQIQYFGAGTRLSVL.

A remark on this clonotype: A much larger clone lies one base from this, so it may be a read error. The genes are TRBV11-3 and TRBJ2-1; D remains unclear. The CDR3 sequence is 14 residues long. Germline V gene lookup returns CDR1 SGHNT and CDR2 YENEEA. The CDR3 DNA follows: TGTGCCAACAGCTCCCCCGGTTTGGGCGATGAGCAGTTCTTC. This sequence encodes CANSSPGLGDEQFF.

This clonotype occurred many times. The genes are TRBV5-1 and TRBJ2-5, with 7 positions matching TRBD2. The V gene's germline CDR1 is SGHRS and CDR2 YFSETQ. The CDR3 has 15 residues. Losses at the gene ends were 4 bases for V and 5 bases for J; bases not matched to a gene: 11. CDR3 DNA sequence: TGCGCCAGCAGCCCCGCGGCGGGAGCGTTGGAGACCCAGTACTTC. It yields the protein CASSPAAGALETQYF.

CDR3 sequence (DNA): TGTGCCAGCAGCTTAGCGGCTGGCTCTCCCAATGAAAAACTGTTTTTT. This codes for CASSLAAGSPNEKLFF. The rearrangement joins TRBV7-9 to TRBJ1-4; D not certain. The CDR3 is 16 amino acids. V gave up 0 bases and J gave up 5 bases, with 13 bases separating them. Looked up from germline, CDR1 is SEHNR and CDR2 is FQNEAQ (reference sequence). Supplemented by reference TRBV7-9 and TRBJ1-4, the full variable domain reads DTGVSQNPRHKITKRGQNVTFRCDPISEHNRLYWYRQTLGQGPEFLTYFQNEAQLEKSRLLSDRFSAERPKGSFSTLEIQRTEQGDSAMYLCASSLAAGSPNEKLFFGSGTQLSVL.

This clonotype showed up many times. V and J are TRBV6-5 and TRBJ2-6; D remains unclear. V shed 4 bases and J shed 2 bases, with 0 bases lying between them. CDR1 and CDR2 (germline): MNHEY, SVGAGI. This CDR3 has 12 residues. The CDR3 DNA reads as TGTGCCAGCAGTTCTGGGGCCAACGTCCTGACTTTC. Translating gives CASSSGANVLTF.

Concerning this clonotype: Possible read error: a much larger clone is one base away. CDR3 protein: CTSSLVRASGLNEQFF. CDR3 bases: TGTACCAGCAGTTTAGTTCGCGCTAGCGGGCTCAATGAGCAGTTCTTC. The chain is built from TRBV12-3 or TRBV12-4 and TRBJ2-1, with 8 bases that match TRBD2. CDR3 size: 16 residues.